The entry below describes one T cell receptor beta chain. Its antigen is unknown. The data were taken from a study of T cell responses to AZD1222 COVID-19 vaccine. The study's findings and limits: The donors showed a predominance of white British ancestry and of females, with possible underestimation of clonal diversity. Repertoires were obtained only post-peak T cell response.

Sequenced by immunoSEQ multiplex PCR; TCRdb stores in-frame clones only, minus some. The sample carries 95,000 to 150,000 clones, around 89% recorded once. Germline CDR1 reads LGHDT; CDR2 reads YNNKEL (reference sequence). This CDR3 is 15 amino acids long. V was trimmed by 4 bases and J by 0 bases, leaving 10 bases between them. Specimen: peripheral blood, collected on day 0 of MenACWY control vaccination. The sequence was collected from an adult in good health. The chain uses TRBV3-1 (or the pseudogene TRBV3-2) and TRBJ1-5; D remains unclear. The CDR3 spells CASSPEGNSNQPQHF. CDR3 DNA: TGTGCCAGCAGCCCCGAGGGAAATAGCAATCAGCCCCAGCATTTT.